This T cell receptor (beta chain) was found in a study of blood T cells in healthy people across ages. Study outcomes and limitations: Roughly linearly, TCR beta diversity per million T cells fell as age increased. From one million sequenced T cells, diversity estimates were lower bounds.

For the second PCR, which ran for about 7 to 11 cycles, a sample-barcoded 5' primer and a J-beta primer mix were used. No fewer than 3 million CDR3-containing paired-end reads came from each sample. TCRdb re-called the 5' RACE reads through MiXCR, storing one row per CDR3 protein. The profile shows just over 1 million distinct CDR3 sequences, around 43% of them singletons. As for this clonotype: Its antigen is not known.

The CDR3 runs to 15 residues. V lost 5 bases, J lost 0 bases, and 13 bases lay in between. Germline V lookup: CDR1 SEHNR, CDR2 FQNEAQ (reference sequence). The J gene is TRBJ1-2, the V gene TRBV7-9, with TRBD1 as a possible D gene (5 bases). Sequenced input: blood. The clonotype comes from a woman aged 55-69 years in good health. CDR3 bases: TGTGCCAGCAGCGCCTCCGGGACTCCTAACTATGGCTACACCTTC. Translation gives CASSASGTPNYGYTF.